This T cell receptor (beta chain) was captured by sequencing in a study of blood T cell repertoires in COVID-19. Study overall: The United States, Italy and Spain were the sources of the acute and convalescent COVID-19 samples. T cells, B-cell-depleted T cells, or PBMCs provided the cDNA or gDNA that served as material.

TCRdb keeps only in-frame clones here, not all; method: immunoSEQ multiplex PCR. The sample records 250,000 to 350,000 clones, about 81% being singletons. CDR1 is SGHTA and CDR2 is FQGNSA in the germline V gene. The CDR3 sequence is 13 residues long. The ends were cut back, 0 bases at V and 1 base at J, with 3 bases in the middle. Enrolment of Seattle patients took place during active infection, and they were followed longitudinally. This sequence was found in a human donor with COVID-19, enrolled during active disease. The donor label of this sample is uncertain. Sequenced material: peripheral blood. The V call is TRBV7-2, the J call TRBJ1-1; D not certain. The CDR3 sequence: CASSLARNTEAFF. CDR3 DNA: TGTGCCAGCAGCTTAGCGCGGAACACTGAAGCTTTCTTT.